One and the same sample provided the 27 T cell receptor beta chains below, sequenced in a study of T cells expressing NK-cell markers (TCRdb year 2020). The method behind the library was 5' RACE. The run used an Illumina HiSeq 2000. TCRdb reprocessed the reads; each CDR3 protein sequence makes one entry, and DNA is unavailable. The sample's table covers roughly 180,000 distinct CDR3 sequences. Under 20% of the sample belongs to the ten largest clones. Sequencing input: blood T cells: a sorted CD56 or NKG2C T cell subset, CD4+ or CD8+ T cells, or bulk PBMC T cells (not recorded which). All receptors come from a woman aged 18 to 75 in good health.

The chain uses TRBV10-3 and TRBJ2-3; TCRdb reports TRBD2, a call that lacks DNA to check it against. Germline assignment: CDR1 ENHRY and CDR2 SYGVKD. The CDR3 length is 13 residues. This CDR3 reads CAISGSLADTQYF.

The chain is built from TRBV9 and TRBJ2-2. The CDR3 length is 16 residues. Per the germline V gene, CDR1 is SGDLS and CDR2 is YYNGEE. The CDR3 sequence is CASSVAGQANTGELFF.

The rearrangement uses TRBV3-1 and TRBJ2-2; TCRdb picks TRBD1, but there is no DNA to check that call. The CDR3 is 16 amino acids. The germline CDR1 and CDR2 sequences are LGHDT and YNNKEL (reference sequence). CDR3 loop: CASSQDWSQNTGELFF.

V and J are TRBV29-1 and TRBJ2-7; TCRdb's D call of TRBD1 is untestable without DNA. The CDR3 consists of 13 residues. In germline, CDR1 is SQVTM, CDR2 ANQGSEA. This CDR3 is CSVEGTGLNEQYF.

The chain has TRBV5-5 and TRBJ2-5; the TCRdb D gene call, TRBD1, has no DNA to confirm it. The CDR3 spans 15 residues. CDR1 SGHKS and CDR2 YYEKEE come from the germline V gene (reference sequence). The chain's CDR3 is CASSFPGTGVETQYF.

V is TRBV7-3 and J is TRBJ2-3; the D call from TCRdb, TRBD2, cannot be confirmed without DNA. The length of the CDR3 is 18 residues. The germline gives CDR1 SGHTA, CDR2 FQGTGA. CDR3 region: CASSLRGLAGGLTDTQYF. The full variable domain, with the rest looked up from reference TRBV7-3 and TRBJ2-3, is GAGVSQTPSNKVTEKGKYVELRCDPISGHTALYWYRQSLGQGPEFLIYFQGTGAADDSGLPNDRFFAVRPEGSVSTLKIQRTERGDSAVYLCASSLRGLAGGLTDTQYFGPGTRLTVL.

The chain is built from TRBV6-1 and TRBJ1-2. The CDR3 sequence is 13 residues long. Germline V gives CDR1 MNHNS, CDR2 SASEGT. The CDR3: CASSRGSNYGYTF.

The chain couples TRBV5-1 to TRBJ1-2; TCRdb names TRBD1, which stays unverified in the absence of DNA. The germline V gene encodes CDR1 SGHRS and CDR2 YFSETQ. CDR3 length equals 16 residues. The CDR3 sequence: CASSLEQGDVGYGYTF.

The J gene is TRBJ2-7, the V gene TRBV28; TCRdb selects TRBD2, and the lack of DNA leaves this call unchecked. Germline-derived CDR1 and CDR2 are MDHEN and SYDVKM. The CDR3 contains 14 residues. CDR3 in amino acids: CASRQGTSTDEQYF.

The gene calls are TRBV6-6 and TRBJ2-7; TCRdb lists TRBD1, though no DNA is available to test this call. The germline V gene encodes CDR1 MNHNY and CDR2 SVGAGI (reference sequence). This CDR3 contains 13 residues. CDR3: CASRWAGGAEQYF.

The chain combines TRBV11-1 with TRBJ1-6; TCRdb returns TRBD1, unconfirmable since there is no DNA. The length of the CDR3 is 18 residues. Germline CDR1 SGHAT, CDR2 FQDESV (reference sequence). This CDR3 reads CASSLGAWVPSDNSPLHF.

The chain employs TRBV5-5 and TRBJ2-3. Germline assignment: CDR1 SGHKS and CDR2 YYEKEE (reference sequence). This CDR3 comprises 15 residues. The CDR3 protein is CASSLTLYAQDTQYF.

V usage is TRBV9 and J usage is TRBJ2-6. Per germline, CDR1 SGDLS and CDR2 YYNGEE. The CDR3 length is 15 residues. CDR3 sequence reads: CASSVTSRGANVLTF.

The genes are TRBV20-1 and TRBJ2-5; without DNA, the TCRdb call of TRBD2 cannot be checked. CDR1 DFQATT and CDR2 SNEGSKA come from the germline V gene (reference sequence). CDR3 length equals 12 residues. The CDR3 spells CSATSRLETQYF.

This chain uses TRBV11-3 with TRBJ2-2; TCRdb calls TRBD1, which cannot be checked without DNA. Germline V gene data show CDR1 as SGHNT and CDR2 as YENEEA. The CDR3 runs 16 residues. The CDR3 here is CASSLGGTVNTGELFF.

The chain uses TRBV6-5 and TRBJ2-2; the TRBD2 assignment by TCRdb is unverifiable without DNA. This CDR3 has 16 amino acids. Germline CDR1 MNHEY, CDR2 SVGAGI. CDR3 in amino acids: CASSYGAGRATGELFF.

The chain is built from TRBV11-2 and TRBJ2-2. The CDR3 is 16 residues long. Germline-derived CDR1 and CDR2 are SGHAT and FQNNGV. The CDR3 sequence is CASRSFGQVNTGELFF.

This chain joins TRBV7-9 and TRBJ1-1. CDR1 and CDR2 from the germline V gene are SEHNR and FQNEAQ (reference sequence). The CDR3 sequence is 13 residues long. The CDR3 is CASSRGGLLSAFF. Full variable domain (outside the CDR3, taken from reference TRBV7-9 and TRBJ1-1): DTGVSQNPRHKITKRGQNVTFRCDPISEHNRLYWYRQTLGQGPEFLTYFQNEAQLEKSRLLSDRFSAERPKGSFSTLEIQRTEQGDSAMYLCASSRGGLLSAFFGQGTRLTVV.

J is TRBJ1-1 and V is TRBV12-3 or TRBV12-4; TCRdb reports TRBD1, a call that lacks DNA to check it against. The length of the CDR3 is 14 residues. The CDR3 is CASSPKQGAPEAFF.

This chain connects TRBV5-1 to TRBJ2-7. Germline CDR1 is SGHRS and CDR2 is YFSETQ. The CDR3 is 16 residues long. This CDR3 reads CASSLANRGSAYEQYF.

The J gene is TRBJ2-1, the V gene TRBV5-1; the D call from TCRdb, TRBD2, cannot be confirmed without DNA. The length of the CDR3 is 16 residues. Germline V gene lookup returns CDR1 SGHRS and CDR2 YFSETQ. The CDR3 is CASSFASGGGFYEQFF.

The V and J genes are TRBV2 and TRBJ2-3; with no DNA, the TCRdb D assignment of TRBD2 cannot be verified. Germline V gene sequence: CDR1 SNHLY, CDR2 FYNNEI. The CDR3 length is 16 residues. Here the CDR3 reads CASSEGSGTNTDTQYF.

The V gene is TRBV4-2, the J gene TRBJ1-1; the TCRdb call, TRBD1, lacks DNA for checking. Per germline, CDR1 LGHNA and CDR2 YNFKEQ. The CDR3 runs 15 residues. The CDR3 region is CASSHDGHSNTEAFF.

The chain is built from TRBV20-1 and TRBJ1-5; the D call of TRBD1 rests on TCRdb alone, since no DNA is present to check it. The CDR3 has 15 amino acids. The V gene's germline CDR1 is DFQATT and CDR2 SNEGSKA (reference sequence). CDR3 amino acids: CSARKRTGDNQPQHF.

This chain links TRBV12-3 or TRBV12-4 with TRBJ2-4; absent DNA, TCRdb's TRBD1 call cannot be checked. The CDR3 extends over 16 amino acids. The CDR3 reads CASSFAGGAAKNIQYF.

The rearrangement links TRBV7-8 to TRBJ2-7; without DNA, the TCRdb call of TRBD1 cannot be checked. The germline V gene has CDR1 SGHVS and CDR2 FQNEAQ. The CDR3 runs 15 residues. The CDR3 here is CASSLVRTVTYEQYF.

This rearrangement joins TRBV29-1 to TRBJ1-1. The CDR3 extends over 13 amino acids. Germline V gene sequence: CDR1 SQVTM, CDR2 ANQGSEA. CDR3 residues: CSVEVQQNTEAFF.